Shown below are 10 T cell receptor beta chains from a single sample sequenced in a study of coeliac disease. Their antigens remain unidentified. Study results and limitations: Control samples showed higher TRB and TRG clonality than intraepithelial and lamina propria samples in active celiac disease.

TCRdb keeps only in-frame clones here, not all; method: immunoSEQ multiplex PCR. The data hold 4,000 to 5,000 clones, with roughly three fifths observed a single time. Specimen: intraepithelial lymphocytes from the gut. These receptor sequences come from a man between 65 and 80 years old with active celiac disease.

This clone was recorded a few times. The chain carries TRBV28 and TRBJ2-3, with D possibly matching TRBD2 (6 bases). Per germline, CDR1 MDHEN and CDR2 SYDVKM. The ends were cut back, 4 bases at V and 0 bases at J, with 20 bases in the middle. CDR3 length: 18 residues. This CDR3 is CASSSPALARGSTDTQYF. As DNA, the CDR3 is TGTGCCAGCAGTTCCCCCGCCCTAGCGCGGGGTAGCACAGATACGCAGTATTTT.

V is TRBV7-3 and J is TRBJ2-1, with 13 bases fitting TRBD2. The junction had 0 bases not matched to a gene; V was cut back by 2 bases and J by 5 bases. Per germline, CDR1 SGHTA and CDR2 FQGTGA. This CDR3 has 15 amino acids. The DNA of the CDR3 is TGTGCCAGCAGCTTAGGGACTAGCGGGAACAATGAGCAGTTCTTC. Residues: CASSLGTSGNNEQFF.

The chain has TRBV19 and TRBJ2-1; 7 bases are shared with TRBD1. Germline V gene data show CDR1 as LNHDA and CDR2 as SQIVND (reference sequence). The CDR3 has 14 residues. Trimming took 6 bases from V and 3 from J; bases not matched to a gene: 5. The CDR3 is CASSRGQDYNEQFF. Here the CDR3 DNA reads TGTGCCAGTAGCCGTGGACAGGACTACAATGAGCAGTTCTTC.

This clone was recorded a few times. V gene TRBV19 combines with J gene TRBJ2-3; TRBD1 is a possible D gene (5 bases). This CDR3 spans 14 amino acids. Germline loops: CDR1 LNHDA, CDR2 SQIVND (reference sequence). V was cut by 2 bases and J by 4 bases, with 10 bases left in between. The CDR3 bases are TGTGCCAGTAGTATACAGGGATCCGCAGATACGCAGTATTTT. It translates to CASSIQGSADTQYF.

J is TRBJ1-1 and V is TRBV4-2; 8 positions agree with TRBD1. The germline gives CDR1 LGHNA, CDR2 YNFKEQ. Trimming cost V 7 bases and J 1 base; bases outside gene matches: 2. The CDR3 covers 13 residues. CDR3 nucleotides: TGTGCCAGCACCGGGACAGGGAACACTGAAGCTTTCTTT. Its translation is CASTGTGNTEAFF.

This clone was seen only a few times. This chain uses TRBV7-9 with TRBJ2-1, with D tentatively TRBD2 (5 bases). Germline values: CDR1 SEHNR, CDR2 FQNEAQ (reference sequence). V was shortened by 4 bases and J by 8 bases, with 18 bases between the two germline ends. The CDR3 is 15 amino acids. The CDR3 sequence: CASSSTSPPGDEQFF. The CDR3 nucleotides read TGTGCCAGCAGCTCAACCTCCCCCCCCGGGGATGAGCAGTTCTTC.

The V and J genes are TRBV14 and TRBJ2-3; D unresolved. From germline, CDR1 is SGHDN and CDR2 FVKESK. The CDR3 totals 15 residues. The V gene lost 4 bases and the J gene lost 3 bases, with 14 bases spanning the gap. This CDR3 is CASSRYSPRTDTQYF. DNA for the CDR3: TGTGCCAGCAGCCGATATAGTCCCAGGACAGATACGCAGTATTTT.

DNA of the CDR3: TGTGCCAGCAGCCGGGCACACGGGACACGGACAGATACGCAGTATTTT. It translates to CASSRAHGTRTDTQYF. The V gene is TRBV7-2, the J gene TRBJ2-3, with a weak D call TRBD1 (6 bases). Trimming cost V 5 bases and J 3 bases, with 18 bases left between them. The CDR3 is made up of 16 amino acids. Looked up from germline, CDR1 is SGHTA and CDR2 is FQGNSA.

This clone was seen a handful of times. The chain couples TRBV11-3 to TRBJ1-2; 8 bases match TRBD1. CDR3 length: 13 amino acids. Germline V gene lookup returns CDR1 SGHNT and CDR2 YENEEA. J gave up 4 bases and V 5 bases, and 3 bases lay outside the gene matches. The CDR3 region is CASSTDRGYGYTF. The CDR3 DNA follows: TGTGCCAGCAGCACAGACAGGGGCTATGGCTACACCTTC.

This clone has more than one count but fewer than ten. V is TRBV6-5 and J is TRBJ1-5, with 7 nucleotides matching TRBD1. Losses at the gene ends were 5 bases for V and 0 bases for J; bases not matched to a gene: 4. Per the germline V gene, CDR1 is MNHEY and CDR2 is SVGAGI. The CDR3 is made up of 15 amino acids. CDR3 amino acids: CASSPGQVSNQPQHF. In DNA form, the CDR3 reads TGTGCCAGCAGTCCTGGACAGGTTAGCAATCAGCCCCAGCATTTT.